The 27 T cell receptor beta chains below were found in one sample sequenced in a study of identical twins. Each CDR3 protein gets one entry after TCRdb re-called the 5' RACE reads with MiXCR. The sample comprises about 460,000 distinct CDR3 sequences, approximately 15% of which are singletons, and 0.52% rests with the top ten. The same specimen was also included in a second study, on yellow fever vaccine responses in identical twins.

The specimen sequenced was CD4+ T cells sorted from blood. The receptors here all came from a woman younger than 30 in good health.

In its sample, this clonotype was seen many times. The gene calls are TRBV2 and TRBJ2-5; possibly TRBD1 or TRBD2 for D (5 bases each). Germline CDR1 is SNHLY and CDR2 is FYNNEI. CDR3 size: 13 residues. Deletions cut 4 bases from V and 4 bases from J, with 10 bases between. The chain's CDR3 is CASSGGVRETQYF. The DNA for the CDR3 is TGTGCCAGCAGTGGAGGGGTCCGAGAGACCCAGTACTTC.

The sample holds a few counts of this clonotype. V usage is TRBV4-3 and J usage is TRBJ2-1, with unresolved D. Germline lookup yields CDR1 LGHNA and CDR2 YSLEER. CDR3 size: 18 residues. V shed 0 bases and J shed 0 bases, with 15 bases lying between them. The CDR3 loop is CASSQDRDGPSSYNEQFF. The CDR3 DNA reads TGCGCCAGCAGCCAAGATCGAGACGGACCTAGCTCCTACAATGAGCAGTTCTTC.

This clonotype turned up a few times. The chain is built from TRBV11-2 and TRBJ2-7, with TRBD1 matching over 11 bases. Looked up from germline, CDR1 is SGHAT and CDR2 is FQNNGV. The CDR3 runs to 15 residues. V was pared by 5 bases and J by 2 bases, with 5 bases of the junction left unmatched. CDR3 amino acids: CASSAGTGGPYEQYF. For the CDR3, the DNA is TGTGCCAGCAGCGCCGGGACAGGGGGACCCTACGAGCAGTACTTC.

The chain couples TRBV6-1 to TRBJ2-7, with a possible D match to TRBD2 (6 bases). Trimming left V 8 bases short and J 0 bases short, with 14 bases between. There are 14 residues in the CDR3. Germline loops: CDR1 MNHNS, CDR2 SASEGT. This CDR3 is CASSRSLASYEQYF. For the CDR3, the DNA is TGTGCCAGCTCTCGATCACTAGCCTCCTACGAGCAGTACTTC.

V and J are TRBV3-1 and TRBJ2-3; no definite D call. V was pared by 0 bases and J by 0 bases, with 16 bases between. In germline, CDR1 is LGHDT, CDR2 YNNKEL (reference sequence). The CDR3 has 18 amino acids. The CDR3 sequence is CASSQDLSDRPSTDTQYF. In nucleotides, the CDR3 is TGTGCCAGCAGCCAAGATCTGAGCGATAGACCTAGCACAGATACGCAGTATTTT.

This clonotype was counted a single time. This rearrangement joins TRBV28 to TRBJ2-3; D unclear. Germline values: CDR1 MDHEN, CDR2 SYDVKM. CDR3 size: 17 residues. Trimming stripped 1 base from V and 4 bases from J, with 18 bases between. The CDR3 protein is CASSLLNKFPRPDTQYF. CDR3 sequence (DNA): TGTGCCAGCAGTTTATTAAACAAGTTTCCGCGACCAGATACGCAGTATTTT.

This clonotype has only a few counts. The rearrangement links TRBV4-2 to TRBJ2-7; D perhaps matches TRBD2 (6 bases). V shed 0 bases and J shed 4 bases, with 16 bases lying between them. Germline V gene sequence: CDR1 LGHNA, CDR2 YNFKEQ. The length of the CDR3 is 16 residues. In nucleotides, the CDR3 is TGTGCCAGCAGCCAAGATCTCTCGGGGGAATTGTACGAGCAGTACTTC. This translates into CASSQDLSGELYEQYF.

In this sample, this clonotype turned up a few times. The V call is TRBV9, the J call TRBJ2-3; 7 positions agree with TRBD2. CDR1 and CDR2 (germline): SGDLS, YYNGEE. The CDR3 is 15 amino acids. Trimming took 1 base from V and 6 from J; bases not matched to a gene: 8. The CDR3: CASSVSGGSSDTQYF. As DNA, the CDR3 is TGTGCCAGCAGCGTATCCGGCGGGAGTAGTGATACGCAGTATTTT. Supplemented by reference TRBV9 and TRBJ2-3, the full variable domain reads DSGVTQTPKHLITATGQRVTLRCSPRSGDLSVYWYQQSLDQGLQFLIQYYNGEERAKGNILERFSAQQFPDLHSELNLSSLELGDSALYFCASSVSGGSSDTQYFGPGTRLTVL.

The V gene is TRBV5-6, the J gene TRBJ2-4; D unclear. The CDR3 has 15 residues. V gave up 4 bases and J gave up 0 bases, with 11 bases separating them. CDR1 SGHDT and CDR2 YYEEEE come from the germline V gene. The CDR3 coding sequence is TGTGCCAGCAGCCCGAAGGTTCTAGCCAAAAACATTCAGTACTTC. Its protein is CASSPKVLAKNIQYF.

V usage is TRBV14 and J usage is TRBJ2-2; 7 nucleotides agree with TRBD1. Germline loops: CDR1 SGHDN, CDR2 FVKESK. This CDR3 is built from 19 residues. The J segment lost 5 bases and the V segment lost 5 bases, leaving 20 bases of the junction unmatched. In nucleotides, the CDR3 is TGTGCCAGCAGCAAAGTAGAGACAGGGAAAGGCTGGGGTACCGGGGAGCTGTTTTTT. Its translation: CASSKVETGKGWGTGELFF.

In regard to this clonotype: A read error may account for a junction end that differs from germline. The CDR3 DNA sequence: TGCAGTGCTAGGAGGGGGACTACCTTTTTC. It codes for CSARRGTTFF. The chain couples TRBV20-1 to TRBJ2-7; D might be TRBD2 (7 bases). Germline V gene lookup returns CDR1 DFQATT and CDR2 SNEGSKA (reference sequence). The CDR3 spans 10 residues.

This clonotype appeared a few times. The chain links TRBV2 to TRBJ2-7, with TRBD2 as a possible D gene (5 bases). The V end lost 7 bases, the J end lost 4 bases, and 11 bases lay between the germline ends. This CDR3 is built from 12 residues. From germline, CDR1 is SNHLY and CDR2 FYNNEI. CDR3 nucleotide sequence: TGTGCCAGCACCAAGGAGGCTTACGAGCAGTACTTC. It specifies CASTKEAYEQYF. Supplemented by reference TRBV2 and TRBJ2-7, the full variable domain reads EPEVTQTPSHQVTQMGQEVILRCVPISNHLYFYWYRQILGQKVEFLVSFYNNEISEKSEIFDDQFSVERPDGSNFTLKIRSTKLEDSAMYFCASTKEAYEQYFGPGTRLTVT.

This clonotype has more than one count but fewer than ten. The chain carries TRBV28 and TRBJ2-7; the D is unclear. The CDR3 runs 11 residues. Trimming stripped 7 bases from V and 1 base from J, with 5 bases between. Germline-derived CDR1 and CDR2 are MDHEN and SYDVKM. The DNA for the CDR3 is TGTGCCAGCAAAAGATCCTACGAGCAGTACTTC. It is translated as CASKRSYEQYF.

This clonotype was detected only a few times. The rearrangement links TRBV6-2 or TRBV6-3 to TRBJ2-3, with 9 positions matching TRBD2. Trimming at V came to 4 bases and at J to 10 bases, leaving 12 bases not matched to a gene. The CDR3 length is 15 residues. Germline V gives CDR1 MNHEY, CDR2 SVGEGT. CDR3: CASSSGTSPGGAQYF. The DNA for the CDR3 is TGTGCCAGCAGTTCGGGGACTAGCCCAGGGGGAGCGCAGTATTTT.

This clonotype has at least ten counts. The chain employs TRBV5-1 and TRBJ2-1, with 11 positions matching TRBD2. The trim removed 3 bases at V and 2 bases at J, leaving 13 bases unmatched. The CDR3 is made up of 19 amino acids. Germline V gene data show CDR1 as SGHRS and CDR2 as YFSETQ. CDR3 residues: CASSYPLTSGIQPYNEQFF. The CDR3 nucleotides read TGCGCCAGCAGCTACCCCCTGACTAGCGGGATCCAACCCTACAATGAGCAGTTCTTC.

There are many counts of this clonotype. The rearrangement uses TRBV20-1 and TRBJ2-3; D is undetermined. The V end was cut by 1 base, the J end by 0 bases, with 5 bases between. Germline assignment: CDR1 DFQATT and CDR2 SNEGSKA (reference sequence). The CDR3 is 13 residues long. Written as DNA, the CDR3 is TGCAGTGCTAGAGCTCCTAGCACAGATACGCAGTATTTT. Translating it yields CSARAPSTDTQYF.

The table lists this clonotype with a few counts. The gene calls are TRBV20-1 and TRBJ1-2; 9 positions match TRBD1. The CDR3 is made up of 14 amino acids. Germline assignment: CDR1 DFQATT and CDR2 SNEGSKA (reference sequence). Trimming removed 6 bases from V and 3 bases from J; junction bases left unmatched: 8. The DNA for the CDR3 is TGCAGTGCAATAATTAACAGGGGGCACTATGGCTACACCTTC. Its translation: CSAIINRGHYGYTF.

This clonotype was detected a few times. This chain links TRBV12-3 or TRBV12-4 with TRBJ2-3; unclear D gene. The CDR3 has 21 residues. Trimming shortened V by 2 bases and J by 0 bases, and 27 bases separated the two germline ends. CDR3 sequence reads: CASSLIPVGRSWKDSTDTQYF. The CDR3 nucleotides are TGTGCCAGCAGTTTAATTCCCGTTGGCCGTAGCTGGAAGGATAGCACAGATACGCAGTATTTT.

This clonotype was recorded a few times. V and J are TRBV4-2 and TRBJ2-2, with TRBD2 matching over 11 bases. The CDR3 has 17 amino acids. CDR1 and CDR2 (germline): LGHNA, YNFKEQ. V shed 4 bases and J 4 bases; nucleotides not matched to a gene: 8. The DNA for the CDR3 is TGTGCCAGCAGCCCAAGACATAGCGGGAGGGTCACCGGGGAGCTGTTTTTT. Amino acid sequence: CASSPRHSGRVTGELFF.

The chain is built from TRBV12-3 or TRBV12-4 and TRBJ1-1, with D possibly TRBD1 on 6 matching bases. The CDR3 extends over 14 amino acids. V was shortened by 5 bases and J by 1 base, with 11 bases between the two germline ends. CDR3 residues: CASSPTTGNTEAFF. CDR3 DNA sequence: TGTGCCAGCAGTCCCACGACAGGGAACACTGAAGCTTTCTTT.

This clonotype was detected only a few times. This rearrangement joins TRBV12-3 or TRBV12-4 to TRBJ2-7, with unresolved D. V shed 8 bases and J shed 3 bases, with 5 bases lying between them. The CDR3 totals 10 residues. CDR3 sequence reads: CASRNYEQYF. DNA of the CDR3: TGTGCCAGCCGTAACTACGAGCAGTACTTC.

This clonotype appeared many times. V gene TRBV12-3 or TRBV12-4 combines with J gene TRBJ1-5; D gene ambiguous. With 3 bases removed from V and 0 bases from J, the gap between germline ends came to 6 bases. The CDR3 spans 14 residues. The DNA for the CDR3 is TGTGCCAGCAGTTTCCGGAATAGCAATCAGCCCCAGCATTTT. Its translation: CASSFRNSNQPQHF.

V is TRBV28 and J is TRBJ2-7; D possibly corresponds to TRBD2 (5 bases). The CDR3 covers 13 residues. CDR1 MDHEN and CDR2 SYDVKM come from the germline V gene. Deletions cut 5 bases from V and 6 bases from J, with 14 bases between. As DNA, the CDR3 is TGTGCCAGCAGTCTCCCAGCGGCCCGCGAGCAGTACTTC. Its translation is CASSLPAAREQYF.

The gene calls are TRBV11-2 and TRBJ2-1, with 8 bases matching TRBD2. V shed 6 bases, J shed 14 bases, and the junction held 15 bases outside the gene matches. CDR3 length: 14 residues. Germline values: CDR1 SGHAT, CDR2 FQNNGV. The CDR3 nucleotides read TGTGCCAGCAGTCTACGGGGACTAGGTAGATTGGAGTTCTTC. It codes for CASSLRGLGRLEFF. Complete variable domain (other parts from reference TRBV11-2 and TRBJ2-1): EAGVAQSPRYKIIEKRQSVAFWCNPISGHATLYWYQQILGQGPKLLIQFQNNGVVDDSQLPKDRFSAERLKGVDSTLKIQPAKLEDSAVYLCASSLRGLGRLEFFGPGTRLTVL.

This clonotype has a handful of counts. The genes are TRBV2 and TRBJ2-5; D is possibly TRBD2 (5 bases). The germline gives CDR1 SNHLY, CDR2 FYNNEI. This CDR3 is 13 amino acids long. Trimming cost V 4 bases and J 5 bases, with 11 bases left between them. The chain's CDR3 is CASSVNWEETQYF. The DNA for the CDR3 is TGTGCCAGCAGTGTAAACTGGGAGGAGACCCAGTACTTC.

In this sample, this clonotype turned up a few times. The chain is built from TRBV5-1 and TRBJ2-2; tentatively, D is TRBD1 or TRBD2 (6 bases each). V was clipped by 4 bases and J by 4 bases, with 11 bases between them. This CDR3 is built from 14 residues. Germline assignment: CDR1 SGHRS and CDR2 YFSETQ. The CDR3 spells CASSQQGGTGELFF. The CDR3 bases are TGCGCCAGCAGCCAACAGGGAGGCACCGGGGAGCTGTTTTTT.

The chain links TRBV6-1 to TRBJ2-7, with 10 bases fitting TRBD2. Germline V CDR1 and CDR2: MNHNS, SASEGT. CDR3 length: 14 amino acids. The junction had 8 bases not matched to a gene; V was cut back by 5 bases and J by 7 bases. The CDR3 region has the DNA TGTGCCAGCAGTCCCGGGACTAGCGTGAGGGAGCAGTACTTC. It codes for CASSPGTSVREQYF.